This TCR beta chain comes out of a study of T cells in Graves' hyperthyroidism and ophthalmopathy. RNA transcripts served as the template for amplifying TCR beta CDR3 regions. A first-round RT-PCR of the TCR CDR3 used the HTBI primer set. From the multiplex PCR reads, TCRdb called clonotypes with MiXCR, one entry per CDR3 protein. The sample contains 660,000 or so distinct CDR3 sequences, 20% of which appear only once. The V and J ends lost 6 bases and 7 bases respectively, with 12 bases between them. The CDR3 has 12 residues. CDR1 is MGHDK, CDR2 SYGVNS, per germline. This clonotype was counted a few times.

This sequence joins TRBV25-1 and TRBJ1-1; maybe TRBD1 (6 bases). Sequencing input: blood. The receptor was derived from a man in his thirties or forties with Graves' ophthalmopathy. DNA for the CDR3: TGTGCCAGCAGCCCTGCCAGGGGTGAAGCTTTCTTT. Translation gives CASSPARGEAFF.